This T cell receptor (beta chain) derives from a study of identical twins listed by TCRdb under 2016. Regarding the research as a whole: To test whether fetal clonotypes persist, the study used deep sequencing on TCR alpha and beta repertoires from monozygotic twins, unrelated adults of various ages, and cord blood. Replicate twin experiments were performed at different times using different library preparation protocols to rule out contamination.

Library creation used 5' RACE. TCRdb shows the sequencer as Illumina HiSeq 2000. Template switching introduced a universal primer binding site; the final cDNA contained a unique molecular identifier, enabling accurate counting of TCR cDNA molecules. Specific primers in the conserved constant-segment region were used to synthesize first-strand cDNA for the TCR alpha and beta chains. Each cDNA library was double barcoded, with a SMART-Mk sample barcode plus Illumina barcodes, to control for contamination. Two successive PCR steps introduced TruSeq adapter sequences along with Illumina sample barcodes. The TCR alpha and beta cDNA libraries were sequenced on the Illumina HiSeq platform using custom primers. In the authors' own workflow: Raw reads were processed with MiGEC to extract unique molecular identifiers, and MiXCR was used to determine CDR3 positions. For each individual, recombination models were inferred using an EM algorithm with the repgenHMM and IGoR tools. Shared clonotype analysis was performed with the tcR package in R, normalizing sharing by the product of cloneset sizes. Out-of-frame nonproductive sequences were analyzed to study raw recombination free of thymic and clonal selection effects. The public sequencing data were trimmed at Q25 with fastp and processed into clonotypes with MiXCR by TCRdb, which kept only in-frame beta chains. Rows are unified per CDR3 protein, each entry keeping the most common DNA and genes. These V and J calls originate from TCRdb's pipeline instead of the authors' own analysis. For this sample the table gives 1.5 million to 2 million distinct CDR3 sequences, of which about 31% were detected only once. Approximately 0.29% of the sample is taken by the ten largest.

Every donor was a healthy Caucasian. The CDR3, from cysteine to phenylalanine, totals 16 residues. Of all the DNA, just the CDR3 is kept, 48 bases in frame from base 1. CDR1 and CDR2 (LGHNA, YNFKEQ) derive from the germline V gene. The trim is 3 bases for V and 3 bases for J, with a gap of 14 bases between the germline ends. Findings and caveats that apply to the study as a whole: The excess sharing between twins in beta out-of-frame sequences was weaker because fewer shared sequences reduced the signal-to-noise ratio. Out-of-frame TCR alpha sharing in monozygotic twins was systematically underestimated by recombination models, whereas sharing between unrelated individuals was in agreement with the recombination models. Abundant cord blood beta clonotypes carried fewer insertions; young adult naive repertoires showed a weaker similar trend, while memory repertoires showed none. Zero-insertion analyses could be partly confounded by invariant T cells such as MAIT and iNKT, though diverse VJ usage argued against such confounding for most clonotypes. Compared with coincidental sharing between unrelated individuals, out-of-frame TCR alpha sequences shared between twins showed an excess of sequences with low generation probability. Because the same donors could not be followed over many years, the conclusions depended on cross-sectional statistical analysis.

On this clonotype: Its antigen is currently not known. The input lacks base qualities; no much larger clone sits a single base away.

This receptor was taken from a newborn girl in good health. Recombination connected TRBV4-2 to TRBJ1-4, and possibly TRBD1, on 5 matching bases. Source material: cord blood. The sequenced DNA: TGTGCCAGCAGCCAGGAACAGGATGCAGCTAATGAAAAACTGTTTTTT. Translation gives CASSQEQDAANEKLFF.